The TCR beta chain under discussion was sequenced for a study of siplizumab effects on memory and regulatory T cells. General observations from the study: The authors did not confirm suppressive function in proliferating Tregs from siplizumab cultures. Poor capture below about 10^-5 frequency left most alloreactive clones unmapped to unstimulated subsets. There appeared to be greater diversity in naive T cells than in memory cells, and naive T cells seemed major contributors to the alloresponse. Controls had 26.9% Treg-derived mappable alloreactive CD4+ clones on average, versus approximately 73% with siplizumab.

Remarks on this clone: Its specificity is unknown.

V was pared by 5 bases and J by 5 bases, with 19 bases between. CDR3 length: 17 residues. In germline, CDR1 is SGHAT, CDR2 FQDESV (reference sequence). Libraries were prepared by immunoSEQ multiplex PCR; TCRdb keeps only in-frame clonotypes and omits some of them. This sample has 50,000 to 70,000 clones, with just over 95% found just once. The receptor comes from a human donor in good health. The V call is TRBV11-1, the J call TRBJ1-6; maybe TRBD1 (5 bases). The sequencing sample was made of naive CD8+ T cells sorted from blood. As DNA, the CDR3 is TGTGCCAGCAGCACCCGGGACGGTTGGGCCGATAATTCACCCCTCCACTTT. It yields the protein CASSTRDGWADNSPLHF.